This T cell receptor (beta chain) was retrieved from a study of T cell responses to AZD1222 COVID-19 vaccine. Sequenced by immunoSEQ multiplex PCR; TCRdb stores in-frame clones only, minus some. The sample carries 120,000 to 150,000 clones, about nine tenths recorded once. The study's findings and limits: White British donors predominated, females outnumbered males, and clonal diversity was possibly underestimated. Recipients of AZD1222 seropositive at baseline numbered only 5 or 6. All repertoire sampling was performed exclusively after the peak T cell response. Per reports, nearly half of all spike-specific TCRs target regions that are unmutated in variants.

Turning to this clone: Its antigen is undetermined.

CDR1 is MGHRA, CDR2 YSYEKL, per germline. The length of the CDR3 is 14 residues. The ends were cut back, 0 bases at V and 5 bases at J, with 8 bases in the middle. Sequenced here: peripheral blood, sampled on day 0 of MenACWY control vaccination. The clonotype originates from an adult in good health. This chain uses TRBV4-1 with TRBJ1-5; no reliable D call. The CDR3 DNA reads as TGCGCCAGCAGCCAAGAGAGGAGAGATCAGCCCCAGCATTTT. Residues: CASSQERRDQPQHF.